Listed below are T cell receptor beta chains from one sample, sequenced in a study of CD8 T cells in Susac syndrome. One entry per CDR3 protein, called by TCRdb with MiXCR from the immunoSEQ multiplex PCR reads. The table shows 150,000 to 190,000 distinct CDR3 sequences, with 90% to 95% occurring only once. The specimen was CD8+ T cells from PBMCs. Receptor source: a human donor with multiple sclerosis. CDR3s include the opening cysteine and the closing phenylalanine or tryptophan. A D gene is named only where the DNA matches it firmly. Clone size is shown for a subset of rows, as once, few, many or a class of expanded clone.

TRBJ2-7 | TRBV29-1 | - | TRBD1 | TGCAGCGCCACAGGGGGCCCACGGGTGGACGAGCAGTACTTC | CSATGGPRVDEQYF
TRBJ2-7 | TRBV5-1 | - | - | TGCGCCAGCAGCCCTACTGGGGGGCACGGTTACGAGCAGTACTTC | CASSPTGGHGYEQYF
TRBJ2-2 | TRBV12-5 | - | TRBD2 | TGTGCTAGTGGTCTTATTAGCGGGGTCCTTGGGACCGGGGAGCTGTTTTTT | CASGLISGVLGTGELFF
TRBJ2-7 | TRBV20-1 | - | - | TGCAGTGCCCCACCCGGAGGTCCACTCAGCTCCTACGAGCAGTACTTC | CSAPPGGPLSSYEQYF
TRBJ2-1 | TRBV6-2/TRBV6-3 | once | - | TGTGCCAGCAGTTACTTAAGACCTAGCTCCTACAATGAGCAGTTCTTC | CASSYLRPSSYNEQFF
TRBJ2-5 | TRBV7-9 | - | TRBD2 | TGTGCCAGCAGCTTCCCCGGGACTATCCAAGAGACCCAGTACTTC | CASSFPGTIQETQYF
TRBJ2-1 | TRBV27 | once | TRBD2 | TGTGCCAGCAGTCAGCGGGGGGGAACCTACAATGAGCAGTTCTTC | CASSQRGGTYNEQFF
TRBJ2-2 | TRBV4-1 | once | - | TGCGCCAGCAGCCAAGATCAAAGGGATGGCGGGGAGCTGTTTTTT | CASSQDQRDGGELFF
TRBJ2-7 | TRBV2 | - | - | TGTGCCAGCAGTGGAACAGGTCGTGTATACTTC | CASSGTGRVYF
TRBJ2-1 | TRBV29-1 | - | - | TGCAGCGTTGGGCCCCAGGGCAATGAGCAGTTCTTC | CSVGPQGNEQFF
TRBJ1-1 | TRBV4-1 | - | - | TGCGCCAGCAGCCAAACAAAGAACACTGAAGCTTTCTTT | CASSQTKNTEAFF
TRBJ2-1 | TRBV7-9 | - | - | TGTGCCAGCAGCCCAGAGTACAATGAGCAGTTCTTC | CASSPEYNEQFF
TRBJ2-5 | TRBV20-1 | - | - | TGCAGTGCTAACTCCCGGGCCCCCGGAGGGGAGACCCAGTACTTC | CSANSRAPGGETQYF
TRBJ1-1 | TRBV20-1 | - | - | TGCAGTGCCCAGACAATCACTGAAGCTTTCTTT | CSAQTITEAFF
TRBJ1-1 | TRBV20-1 | once | TRBD1 | TGCAGTGCTAGCCGAGGGGGCCCTGAAGCTTTCTTT | CSASRGGPEAFF
TRBJ2-7 | TRBV7-9 | - | - | TGTGCCAGCAGCCAAACCGACAGGCGCGTCTCCTACGAGCAGTACTTC | CASSQTDRRVSYEQYF
TRBJ1-1 | TRBV6-1 | once | - | TGTGCCAGCAGTGATTTTTTGGACACTGAAGCTTTCTTT | CASSDFLDTEAFF
TRBJ1-5 | TRBV2 | - | - | TGTGCCAGCAGTGAAGGAGTTACTACATGGCCCCAGCATTTT | CASSEGVTTWPQHF
TRBJ2-3 | TRBV7-9 | - | - | TGTGCCAGCAGCTTACTCTTACGAGATACGCAGTATTTT | CASSLLLRDTQYF
TRBJ2-3 | TRBV2 | - | TRBD1 | TGTGCCAGCAGTGAAGCGGAAGGGACAGGGCGCGCGGATACGCAGTATTTT | CASSEAEGTGRADTQYF
TRBJ2-7 | TRBV5-6 | - | - | TGTGCCAGCAGCTCCCCGGGACTCGTCTTCTACGAGCAGTACTTC | CASSSPGLVFYEQYF
TRBJ2-2 | TRBV30 | - | - | TGTGCCTGGAGTCCTAGACAGGGGAGGGACACCGGGGAGCTGTTTTTT | CAWSPRQGRDTGELFF
TRBJ1-2 | TRBV7-9 | - | - | TGTGCCAGCAGCTTAGTTTCCAGCGTCGATGGCTACACCTTC | CASSLVSSVDGYTF
TRBJ2-3 | TRBV2 | - | - | TGTGCCAGCAACCCCAGTTGGAGGGACTCTAGCACAGATACGCAGTATTTT | CASNPSWRDSSTDTQYF
TRBJ1-5 | TRBV29-1 | once | - | TGCAGCGTTGAAGATCTGGGGGCAGGTCAGCCCCAGCATTTT | CSVEDLGAGQPQHF
TRBJ2-6 | TRBV2 | - | - | TGTGCCAGCTATACGGCGGCTGGGGCCAACGTCCTGACTTTC | CASYTAAGANVLTF
TRBJ2-7 | TRBV10-3 | - | - | TGTGCCATCGGAACAGGGTCCTACGAGCAGTACTTC | CAIGTGSYEQYF
TRBJ2-7 | TRBV13 | - | - | TGTGCCAGCAGCTTAGGTGGCAGGCGGCCCTACGAGCAGTACTTC | CASSLGGRRPYEQYF
TRBJ2-2 | TRBV12-5 | - | - | TGTGCTAGTGGTTTGGGGGGCCCAGTCGAGCTGTTTTTT | CASGLGGPVELFF
TRBJ1-5 | TRBV24-1 | - | - | TGTGCCACCAGTGATAGGGCTGGCAATCAGCCCCAGCATTTT | CATSDRAGNQPQHF
TRBJ2-3 | TRBV30 | - | TRBD1 | TGTGCCTGGGTGGGGACAGGCGACCCAGATACGCAGTATTTT | CAWVGTGDPDTQYF
TRBJ1-1 | TRBV29-1 | - | TRBD1 | TGCAGCGTCCAAGCAGGGGGCTCGGGCACTGAAGCTTTCTTT | CSVQAGGSGTEAFF
TRBJ1-2 | TRBV9 | - | TRBD1 | TGTGCCAGCAGCCACCCCGAGGGACAGCGCCTCTCCTATGGCTACACCTTC | CASSHPEGQRLSYGYTF
TRBJ2-3 | TRBV27 | - | TRBD2 | TGTGCCATCTCGACTAGCGGGGACCCAGATACGCAGTATTTT | CAISTSGDPDTQYF
TRBJ1-2 | TRBV9 | - | - | TGTGCCAGCAGCGTAGCAGAATACTATGGCTACACCTTC | CASSVAEYYGYTF
TRBJ2-5 | TRBV28 | - | - | TGTGCCAGCAGTTTATCCTCCAGGATGGGACAAGAGACCCAGTACTTC | CASSLSSRMGQETQYF
TRBJ2-7 | TRBV28 | - | - | TGTGCCAGCAGTTCACCCGGGAACTACTACGAGCAGTACTTC | CASSSPGNYYEQYF
TRBJ1-4 | TRBV20-1 | once | - | TGCAGTGCTAGGGGACATAACAATGAAAAACTGTTTTTT | CSARGHNNEKLFF
TRBJ2-2 | TRBV30 | - | TRBD1 | TGTGCCTGGACCGGGACAGGAGTTCGCGGGGAGCTGTTTTTT | CAWTGTGVRGELFF
TRBJ2-5 | TRBV7-9 | - | - | TGTGCCAGCAGCTCCTCGGCCAGCCAAGAGACCCAGTACTTC | CASSSSASQETQYF
TRBJ2-7 | TRBV30 | - | - | TGTGCCTGGATGCCGGAGCGCTACGAGCAGTACTTC | CAWMPERYEQYF
TRBJ2-1 | TRBV4-1 | - | - | TGCGCCAGCAGCCAAGGGACTCGAAATGAGCAGTTCTTC | CASSQGTRNEQFF
TRBJ2-7 | TRBV2 | - | - | TGTGCCAGCACCCTCCAACGGAACGAGCAGTACTTC | CASTLQRNEQYF
TRBJ1-6 | TRBV28 | once | - | TGTGCCAGCCTTCCGAGGGCCTATAATTCACCCCTCCACTTT | CASLPRAYNSPLHF
TRBJ2-1 | TRBV10-3 | - | TRBD2 | TGTGCCATCAGTCGGACTAGCGGGGGGTCAGATGAGCAGTTCTTC | CAISRTSGGSDEQFF
TRBJ2-1 | TRBV11-2 | - | TRBD2 | TGTGCCAGCAGCCTCCAGGGTACTAGCGGGGGGAAAGATGAGCAGTTCTTC | CASSLQGTSGGKDEQFF
TRBJ2-7 | TRBV27 | - | TRBD1 | TGTGCCAGCAGTTCGTCCCCCGGGACAGGGTCCTACGAGCAGTACTTC | CASSSSPGTGSYEQYF
TRBJ2-1 | TRBV20-1 | - | - | TGCAGTGCCCCGACAGGTCCGGAGCAGTTCTTC | CSAPTGPEQFF
TRBJ2-7 | TRBV5-1 | - | TRBD1 | TGCGCCAGCAGCTCAACGGGACAGGCCTACGAGCAGTACTTC | CASSSTGQAYEQYF
TRBJ2-7 | TRBV20-1 | - | - | TGCAGTGCCCCCCGGCGGCGTAGCTTGCTTGGCGAGCAGTACTTC | CSAPRRRSLLGEQYF
TRBJ1-6 | TRBV7-9 | - | TRBD1 | TGTGCCAGCAGCGATGACAGGGTATCATCACCCCTCCACTTT | CASSDDRVSSPLHF
TRBJ2-7 | TRBV7-6 | - | TRBD1 | TGTGCCAGCAGCTTAGAAGGGGGCTTATACGAGCAGTACTTC | CASSLEGGLYEQYF
TRBJ2-3 | TRBV12-3/TRBV12-4 | - | - | TGTGCCAGCAGTTTTAGGGCCACCACAGATACGCAGTATTTT | CASSFRATTDTQYF
TRBJ1-1 | TRBV7-9 | - | - | TGTGCCAGCAGCCAGAGCACTGAAGCTTTCTTT | CASSQSTEAFF
TRBJ2-7 | TRBV25-1 | - | - | TGTGCCAGCAGTGACCGATACTACGAGCAGTACTTC | CASSDRYYEQYF